This entry concerns a single TCR beta chain. This sample was taken from a study of cytomegalovirus exposure and HLA in healthy donors. V shed 6 bases and J shed 0 bases, with 12 bases lying between them. CDR1 is SQVTM, CDR2 ANQGSEA, per germline. The CDR3 runs 14 residues. The PCR was carried out with 60 Vbeta primers and 13 Jbeta primers. Some clones are missing from TCRdb's copy, which holds only in-frame ones; the method was immunoSEQ multiplex PCR. The profile shows about 100,000 clones, around 78% of them singletons. This receptor was identified in a man aged 35 to 55 in good health and CMV-seronegative. The sequencing input was PBMCs. The chain uses TRBV29-1 and TRBJ2-1; D possibly corresponds to TRBD2 (6 bases). The CDR3 loop reads CSVAGAGSYNEQFF. For the CDR3, the DNA is TGCAGCGTGGCCGGAGCGGGCTCCTACAATGAGCAGTTCTTC.